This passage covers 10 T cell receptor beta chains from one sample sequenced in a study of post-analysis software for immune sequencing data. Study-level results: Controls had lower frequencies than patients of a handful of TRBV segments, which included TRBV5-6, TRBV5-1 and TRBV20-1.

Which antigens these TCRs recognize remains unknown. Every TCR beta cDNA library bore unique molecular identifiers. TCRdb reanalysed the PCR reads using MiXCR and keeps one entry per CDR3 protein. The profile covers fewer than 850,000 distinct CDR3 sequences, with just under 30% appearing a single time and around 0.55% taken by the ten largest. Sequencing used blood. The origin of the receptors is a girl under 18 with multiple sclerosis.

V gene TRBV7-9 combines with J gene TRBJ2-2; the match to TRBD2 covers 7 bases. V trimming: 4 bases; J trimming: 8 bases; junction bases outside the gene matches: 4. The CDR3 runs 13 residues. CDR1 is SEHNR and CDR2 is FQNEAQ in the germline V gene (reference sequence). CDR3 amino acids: CASSSSGKGELFF. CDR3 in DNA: TGTGCCAGCAGCTCAAGCGGGAAGGGGGAGCTGTTTTTT.

This chain's CDR3 is CASSLARQGNPYEQYF. The DNA for the CDR3 is TGTGCCAGCAGCTTAGCGAGACAGGGCAACCCCTACGAGCAGTACTTC. The chain carries TRBV7-9 and TRBJ2-7, with 7 bases that match TRBD1. The CDR3 is 16 amino acids. V was pared by 0 bases and J by 2 bases, with 7 bases of the junction left unmatched. Germline V gene sequence: CDR1 SEHNR, CDR2 FQNEAQ (reference sequence).

The CDR3 here is CAISVGGGAGIEQYF. In DNA form, the CDR3 reads TGTGCCATCAGTGTTGGAGGGGGGGCCGGGATCGAGCAGTACTTC. The J gene is TRBJ2-7, the V gene TRBV10-3; a weak D match, TRBD2 (7 bases). The CDR3 has 15 amino acids. Trimming took off 4 bases at V and 6 bases at J, with 19 bases between the two ends. Germline assignment: CDR1 ENHRY and CDR2 SYGVKD.

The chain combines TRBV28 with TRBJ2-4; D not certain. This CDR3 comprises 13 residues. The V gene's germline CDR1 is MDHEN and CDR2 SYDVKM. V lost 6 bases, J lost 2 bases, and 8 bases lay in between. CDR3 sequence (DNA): TGTGCCAGCAGCCCCAGCCCCAAAAACATTCAGTACTTC. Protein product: CASSPSPKNIQYF.

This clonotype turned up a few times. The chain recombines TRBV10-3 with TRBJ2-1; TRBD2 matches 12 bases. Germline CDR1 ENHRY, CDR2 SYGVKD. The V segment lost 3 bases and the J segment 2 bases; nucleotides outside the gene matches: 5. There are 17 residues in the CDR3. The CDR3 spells CAISDRLAGGAYNEQFF. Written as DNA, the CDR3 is TGTGCCATCAGTGACCGGCTAGCGGGAGGGGCCTACAATGAGCAGTTCTTC.

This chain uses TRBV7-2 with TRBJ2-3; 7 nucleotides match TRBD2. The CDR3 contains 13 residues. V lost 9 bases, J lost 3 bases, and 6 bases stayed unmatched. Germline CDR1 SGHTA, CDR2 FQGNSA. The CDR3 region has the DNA TGTGCCAGTTACGCTAGCGGAACAGATACGCAGTATTTT. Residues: CASYASGTDTQYF.

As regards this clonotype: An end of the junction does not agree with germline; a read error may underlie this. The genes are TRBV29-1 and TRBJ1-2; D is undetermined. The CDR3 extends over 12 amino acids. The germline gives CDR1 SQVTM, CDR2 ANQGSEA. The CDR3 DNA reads TGCAGCGTTGAAGGGAAGTACTATGGCTACGCCTTC. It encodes CSVEGKYYGYAF.

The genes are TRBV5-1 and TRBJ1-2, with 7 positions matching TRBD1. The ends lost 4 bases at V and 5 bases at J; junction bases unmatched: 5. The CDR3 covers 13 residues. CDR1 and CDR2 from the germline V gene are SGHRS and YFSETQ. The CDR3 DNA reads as TGCGCCAGCAGCGCGCGACAGGGTTATGGCTACACCTTC. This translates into CASSARQGYGYTF.

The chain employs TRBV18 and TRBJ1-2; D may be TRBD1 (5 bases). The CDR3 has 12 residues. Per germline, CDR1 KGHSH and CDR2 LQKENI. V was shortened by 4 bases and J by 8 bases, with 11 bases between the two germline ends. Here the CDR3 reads CASSLDRQGYTF. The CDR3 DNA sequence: TGTGCCAGCTCACTCGACAGACAAGGCTACACCTTC. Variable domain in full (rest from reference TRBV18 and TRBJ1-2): NAGVMQNPRHLVRRRGQEARLRCSPMKGHSHVYWYRQLPEEGLKFMVYLQKENIIDESGMPKERFSAEFPKEGPSILRIQQVVRGDSAAYFCASSLDRQGYTFGSGTRLTVV.

The CDR3 DNA reads as TGTGCCGTCAAGAATCGGGGGGGAGATACGCAGTATTTT. Protein sequence: CAVKNRGGDTQYF. The V gene is TRBV10-3, the J gene TRBJ2-3; 8 bases are a match to TRBD2. Germline CDR1 reads ENHRY; CDR2 reads SYGVKD. The CDR3 spans 13 residues. V trimming: 11 bases; J trimming: 5 bases; junction bases outside the gene matches: 9.